A selection of T cell receptor beta chains follows, all from one sample in a study of T cells in Graves' hyperthyroidism and ophthalmopathy. TCRdb redid the calling of the multiplex PCR reads with MiXCR, one entry per CDR3 protein. The table records about 320,000 distinct CDR3 sequences, approximately 15% of them present only once. Input material: blood. Source of these receptors: a man aged 25-40 years with Graves' hyperthyroidism. Each CDR3 is given with its conserved first and last residue. Each record gives: D gene, J gene, clone size, V gene, CDR3 protein, CDR3 DNA. The D gene is left open where the match is weak. Only part of the rows carry a size: once, few, many, or a class if the clone is expanded.

d_gene: TRBD2
j_gene: TRBJ2-2
abundance: few
v_gene: TRBV20-1
CDR3aa: CSASGQTSGWFTGELFF
CDR3nt: TGCAGTGCTAGCGGGCAGACTAGCGGGTGGTTCACCGGGGAGCTGTTTTTT

d_gene: TRBD1
j_gene: TRBJ2-1
abundance: many
v_gene: TRBV29-1
CDR3aa: CSVDRDRAISEQFF
CDR3nt: TGCAGCGTGGATCGGGACAGGGCTATCAGTGAGCAGTTCTTC

d_gene: NA
j_gene: TRBJ1-6
abundance: few
v_gene: TRBV18
CDR3aa: CASSPLDGDNSPLHF
CDR3nt: TGTGCCAGCTCACCCTTGGACGGGGATAATTCACCCCTCCACTTT

d_gene: NA
j_gene: TRBJ1-5
abundance: NA
v_gene: TRBV20-1
CDR3aa: CSARDPRSNQPQHF
CDR3nt: TGCAGTGCTAGAGACCCCCGGAGCAATCAGCCCCAGCATTTT

d_gene: TRBD1
j_gene: TRBJ1-6
abundance: many
v_gene: TRBV7-8
CDR3aa: CASSLGTGDNSPLHF
CDR3nt: TGTGCCAGCAGCTTGGGGACAGGGGATAATTCACCCCTCCACTTT

d_gene: NA
j_gene: TRBJ1-1
abundance: many
v_gene: TRBV6-6
CDR3aa: CASSYGGLNTEAFF
CDR3nt: TGTGCCAGCAGTTACGGAGGGTTGAACACTGAAGCTTTCTTT

d_gene: NA
j_gene: TRBJ2-3
abundance: few
v_gene: TRBV19
CDR3aa: CASSPGTDSTDTQYF
CDR3nt: TGTGCCAGTAGCCCTGGGACCGACAGCACAGATACGCAGTATTTT

d_gene: NA
j_gene: TRBJ1-6
abundance: NA
v_gene: TRBV6-1
CDR3aa: CASSEGQGSLHF
CDR3nt: TGTGCCAGCAGTGAAGGGCAGGGATCCCTCCACTTT

d_gene: NA
j_gene: TRBJ2-1
abundance: many
v_gene: TRBV12-3/TRBV12-4
CDR3aa: CASRGRFARKYNEQFF
CDR3nt: TGTGCCAGCAGAGGGAGGTTCGCACGAAAATACAATGAGCAGTTCTTC

d_gene: NA
j_gene: TRBJ2-1
abundance: many
v_gene: TRBV27
CDR3aa: CASRDYNEQFF
CDR3nt: TGTGCCAGCAGAGATTACAATGAGCAGTTCTTC

d_gene: NA
j_gene: TRBJ2-7
abundance: many
v_gene: TRBV6-1
CDR3aa: CASSRQPNYEQYF
CDR3nt: TGTGCCAGCAGCCGACAGCCGAATTACGAGCAGTACTTC

d_gene: NA
j_gene: TRBJ2-5
abundance: many
v_gene: TRBV20-1
CDR3aa: CSAPTRETQYF
CDR3nt: TGCAGTGCTCCCACCCGGGAGACCCAGTACTTC

d_gene: TRBD2
j_gene: TRBJ2-1
abundance: NA
v_gene: TRBV5-4
CDR3aa: CASSSAMGLADNEQFF
CDR3nt: TGTGCCAGCAGCTCTGCTATGGGACTAGCGGACAATGAGCAGTTCTTC

d_gene: NA
j_gene: TRBJ2-1
abundance: many
v_gene: TRBV11-2
CDR3aa: CASSLDLGDEQFF
CDR3nt: TGTGCCAGCAGCTTAGATTTGGGGGATGAGCAGTTCTTC

d_gene: NA
j_gene: TRBJ1-1
abundance: many
v_gene: TRBV29-1
CDR3aa: CSVESQDSPNTEAFF
CDR3nt: TGCAGCGTTGAGAGCCAGGACAGTCCGAACACTGAAGCTTTCTTT

d_gene: NA
j_gene: TRBJ1-1
abundance: many
v_gene: TRBV30
CDR3aa: CAWSMLPPANTEAFF
CDR3nt: TGTGCCTGGAGTATGTTACCCCCGGCGAACACTGAAGCTTTCTTT

d_gene: NA
j_gene: TRBJ2-1
abundance: few
v_gene: TRBV5-4
CDR3aa: CASSPRAGSGTLF
CDR3nt: TGTGCCAGCAGCCCTCGAGCCGGGAGTGGCACCCTCTTC

d_gene: NA
j_gene: TRBJ2-4
abundance: NA
v_gene: TRBV15
CDR3aa: CATSEGLAKNIQYF
CDR3nt: TGTGCCACCTCTGAGGGACTAGCCAAAAACATTCAGTACTTC

d_gene: NA
j_gene: TRBJ2-2
abundance: NA
v_gene: TRBV12-3/TRBV12-4
CDR3aa: CASRQGLASTGELFF
CDR3nt: TGTGCCAGCAGGCAAGGGCTAGCGTCGACCGGGGAGCTGTTTTTT

d_gene: NA
j_gene: TRBJ1-2
abundance: NA
v_gene: TRBV7-2
CDR3aa: CASSLRTTNFNRITNYGYTF
CDR3nt: TGTGCCAGCAGCTTAAGGACAACTAACTTCAATAGGATAACTAACTATGGCTACACCTTC

d_gene: TRBD1
j_gene: TRBJ2-4
abundance: NA
v_gene: TRBV24-1
CDR3aa: CATSEPGQGADIQYF
CDR3nt: TGTGCCACCAGTGAACCCGGACAGGGGGCGGACATTCAGTACTTC

d_gene: NA
j_gene: TRBJ2-2
abundance: many
v_gene: TRBV7-9
CDR3aa: CASSLGQVDGELFF
CDR3nt: TGTGCCAGCAGCTTAGGGCAGGTCGACGGGGAGCTGTTTTTT

d_gene: TRBD2
j_gene: TRBJ2-2
abundance: NA
v_gene: TRBV11-2
CDR3aa: CASSPGKGLAGVNTGELFF
CDR3nt: TGTGCCAGCAGCCCCGGTAAGGGACTAGCGGGAGTCAACACCGGGGAGCTGTTTTTT

d_gene: NA
j_gene: TRBJ1-1
abundance: many
v_gene: TRBV27
CDR3aa: CASNSRGSAGMNTEAFF
CDR3nt: TGTGCCAGCAACTCAAGGGGAAGCGCGGGCATGAACACTGAAGCTTTCTTT

d_gene: NA
j_gene: TRBJ2-7
abundance: many
v_gene: TRBV20-1
CDR3aa: CSASGRVSYEQYF
CDR3nt: TGCAGTGCTAGCGGTCGGGTCTCCTACGAGCAGTACTTC

d_gene: NA
j_gene: TRBJ2-7
abundance: NA
v_gene: TRBV27
CDR3aa: CASSLSVGHSYEQYF
CDR3nt: TGTGCCAGCAGTTTATCGGTAGGACACTCCTACGAGCAGTACTTC

d_gene: NA
j_gene: TRBJ2-3
abundance: many
v_gene: TRBV6-1
CDR3aa: CASSAGPPSTDTQYF
CDR3nt: TGTGCCAGCAGTGCAGGTCCCCCTAGCACAGATACGCAGTATTTT

d_gene: TRBD1
j_gene: TRBJ2-7
abundance: many
v_gene: TRBV20-1
CDR3aa: CSAKRTGGLAYEQYF
CDR3nt: TGCAGTGCTAAAAGGACAGGGGGTTTGGCCTACGAGCAGTACTTC

d_gene: TRBD2
j_gene: TRBJ2-3
abundance: NA
v_gene: TRBV9
CDR3aa: CASSPRRSGSADTQYF
CDR3nt: TGTGCCAGCAGCCCCCGTAGGAGCGGGAGTGCAGATACGCAGTATTTT

d_gene: NA
j_gene: TRBJ2-3
abundance: NA
v_gene: TRBV9
CDR3aa: CASSPQVLETQRTDTQYF
CDR3nt: TGTGCCAGCAGCCCCCAAGTGCTAGAGACCCAAAGAACAGATACGCAGTATTTT

d_gene: NA
j_gene: TRBJ2-3
abundance: many
v_gene: TRBV3-1
CDR3aa: CASSQAPTRTDTQYF
CDR3nt: TGTGCCAGCAGCCAAGCTCCGACCAGAACAGATACGCAGTATTTT

d_gene: TRBD2
j_gene: TRBJ2-1
abundance: few
v_gene: TRBV19
CDR3aa: CASSLGGGYNEQFF
CDR3nt: TGTGCCAGCAGCTTGGGCGGGGGATACAATGAGCAGTTCTTC

d_gene: NA
j_gene: TRBJ2-1
abundance: many
v_gene: TRBV3-1
CDR3aa: CASSYRDSSTGNEQFF
CDR3nt: TGTGCCAGCAGCTATCGGGACTCTTCGACCGGCAATGAGCAGTTCTTC

d_gene: NA
j_gene: TRBJ1-1
abundance: many
v_gene: TRBV30
CDR3aa: CAWSRRPDTEAFF
CDR3nt: TGTGCCTGGAGTAGGCGTCCCGACACTGAAGCTTTCTTT

d_gene: NA
j_gene: TRBJ2-1
abundance: many
v_gene: TRBV29-1
CDR3aa: CSVEGTHGFDEQFF
CDR3nt: TGCAGCGTTGAGGGCACCCATGGGTTTGATGAGCAGTTCTTC

d_gene: TRBD1
j_gene: TRBJ2-1
abundance: many
v_gene: TRBV11-2
CDR3aa: CASSWATGGYNEQFF
CDR3nt: TGTGCCAGCAGCTGGGCGACAGGGGGCTACAATGAGCAGTTCTTC

d_gene: NA
j_gene: TRBJ2-1
abundance: NA
v_gene: TRBV5-6
CDR3aa: CASTKGLSWEQFF
CDR3nt: TGTGCCAGCACCAAGGGACTTTCATGGGAGCAGTTCTTC

d_gene: NA
j_gene: TRBJ1-1
abundance: many
v_gene: TRBV10-3
CDR3aa: CAISESGGLTEAFF
CDR3nt: TGTGCCATCAGTGAGTCAGGTGGTCTCACTGAAGCTTTCTTT

d_gene: TRBD2
j_gene: TRBJ2-7
abundance: many
v_gene: TRBV20-1
CDR3aa: CSALAGDYEQYF
CDR3nt: TGCAGTGCGTTAGCGGGGGACTACGAGCAGTACTTC

d_gene: NA
j_gene: TRBJ1-2
abundance: many
v_gene: TRBV12-3/TRBV12-4
CDR3aa: CASRNRDTDGYTF
CDR3nt: TGTGCCAGCAGAAACCGGGACACCGATGGCTACACCTTC

d_gene: TRBD1
j_gene: TRBJ2-1
abundance: few
v_gene: TRBV20-1
CDR3aa: CSATGTGRSSYNEQFF
CDR3nt: TGCAGTGCAACCGGGACAGGGCGAAGCTCCTACAATGAGCAGTTCTTC

d_gene: NA
j_gene: TRBJ2-5
abundance: NA
v_gene: TRBV13
CDR3aa: CASSTLAGPQYF
CDR3nt: TGTGCCAGCAGCACTCTCGCGGGGCCCCAGTACTTC

d_gene: NA
j_gene: TRBJ2-2
abundance: NA
v_gene: TRBV9
CDR3aa: CASSSRPSNTGELFF
CDR3nt: TGTGCCAGCAGCTCCCGTCCCTCGAACACCGGGGAGCTGTTTTTT